This T cell receptor beta chain emerged from a study of cytomegalovirus exposure and HLA in healthy donors. Study details: A prior study identified approximately 120 million unique TCR beta sequences from some 200 million T cells. The Caucasian-associated ancestry cluster held more than 80% of under 450 genotyped donors.

PCR involved 60 Vbeta and 13 Jbeta primers. Profiling relied on immunoSEQ multiplex PCR, and the TCRdb table lists in-frame clones only, not all of them. The sample has some 200,000 clones; the top ten hold about 1%. Note on this clone: Antigen: not known.

V was shortened by 4 bases and J by 1 base, with 4 bases between the two germline ends. CDR3 length: 11 residues. Looked up from germline, CDR1 is SQVTM and CDR2 is ANQGSEA. Regarding the study as a whole: Researchers counted roughly 150 TCR beta chains as cytomegalovirus-associated.

The chain has TRBV29-1 and TRBJ1-1; D gene ambiguous. Sequenced sample: PBMCs. The TCR comes from a girl aged 2-9 years in good health and CMV-seropositive. This CDR3 is CSVVQNTEAFF. Written as DNA, the CDR3 is TGCAGCGTTGTCCAGAACACTGAAGCTTTCTTT.